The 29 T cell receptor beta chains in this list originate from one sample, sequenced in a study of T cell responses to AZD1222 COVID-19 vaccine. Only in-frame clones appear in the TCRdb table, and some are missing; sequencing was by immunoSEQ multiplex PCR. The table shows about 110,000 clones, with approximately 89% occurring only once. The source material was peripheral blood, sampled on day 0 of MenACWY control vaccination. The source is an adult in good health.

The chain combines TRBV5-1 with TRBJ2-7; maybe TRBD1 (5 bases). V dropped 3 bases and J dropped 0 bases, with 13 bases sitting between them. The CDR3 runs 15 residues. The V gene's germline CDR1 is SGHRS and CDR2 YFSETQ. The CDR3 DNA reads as TGCGCCAGCAGCTCCGGACACTCGAGCTCCTACGAGCAGTACTTC. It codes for CASSSGHSSSYEQYF.

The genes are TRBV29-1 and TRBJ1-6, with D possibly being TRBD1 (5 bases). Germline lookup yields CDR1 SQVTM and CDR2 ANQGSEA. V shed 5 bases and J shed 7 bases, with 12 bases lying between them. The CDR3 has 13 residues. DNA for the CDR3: TGCAGCGTTTCCGGGGGACCGAATTCACCCCTCCACTTT. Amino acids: CSVSGGPNSPLHF.

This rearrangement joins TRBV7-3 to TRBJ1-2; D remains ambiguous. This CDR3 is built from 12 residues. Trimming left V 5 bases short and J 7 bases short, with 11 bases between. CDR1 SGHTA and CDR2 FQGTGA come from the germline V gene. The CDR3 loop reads CASSPGKGGYTF. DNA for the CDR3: TGTGCCAGCAGCCCCGGGAAGGGTGGCTACACCTTC.

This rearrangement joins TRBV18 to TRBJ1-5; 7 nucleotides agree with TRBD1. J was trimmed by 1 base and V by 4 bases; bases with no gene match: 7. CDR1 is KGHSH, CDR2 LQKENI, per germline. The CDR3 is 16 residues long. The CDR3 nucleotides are TGTGCCAGCTCACTTAACGACAGGGAAAGCAATCAGCCCCAGCATTTT. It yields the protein CASSLNDRESNQPQHF.

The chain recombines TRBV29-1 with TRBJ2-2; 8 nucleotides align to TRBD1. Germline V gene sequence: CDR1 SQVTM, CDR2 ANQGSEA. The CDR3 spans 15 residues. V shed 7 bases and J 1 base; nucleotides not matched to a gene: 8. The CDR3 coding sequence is TGCAGCGCCACTGACAGGGGTGGGAACACCGGGGAGCTGTTTTTT. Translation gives CSATDRGGNTGELFF.

Here the CDR3 reads CASSVGTARQYF. DNA of the CDR3: TGTGCCAGCAGTGTGGGGACAGCGAGGCAGTACTTC. This chain uses TRBV27 with TRBJ2-7; 7 bases are shared with TRBD1. Trimming took 5 bases from V and 9 from J; bases not matched to a gene: 7. The CDR3 extends over 12 amino acids. Germline loops: CDR1 MNHEY, CDR2 SMNVEV (reference sequence).

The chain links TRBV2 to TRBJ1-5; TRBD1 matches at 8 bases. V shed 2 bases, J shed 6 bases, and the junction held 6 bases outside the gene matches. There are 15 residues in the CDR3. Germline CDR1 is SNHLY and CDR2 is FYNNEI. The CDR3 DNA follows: TGTGCCAGCAGTGAATCTACAGGGGGGATTCAGCCCCAGCATTTT. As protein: CASSESTGGIQPQHF.

The DNA for the CDR3 is TGTGCCAGCAGCTTGGCCTTGGGCGGGGGAGGGACAGATACGCAGTATTTT. Protein: CASSLALGGGGTDTQYF. This sequence joins TRBV5-4 and TRBJ2-3, with 7 bases fitting TRBD2. Germline loops: CDR1 SGHNT, CDR2 YYREEE (reference sequence). The CDR3 extends over 17 amino acids. Trimming took 0 bases from V and 3 from J; bases not matched to a gene: 10. The variable domain in full, completed from reference TRBV5-4 and TRBJ2-3, reads ETGVTQSPTHLIKTRGQQVTLRCSSQSGHNTVSWYQQALGQGPQFIFQYYREEENGRGNFPPRFSGLQFPNYSSELNVNALELDDSALYLCASSLALGGGGTDTQYFGPGTRLTVL.

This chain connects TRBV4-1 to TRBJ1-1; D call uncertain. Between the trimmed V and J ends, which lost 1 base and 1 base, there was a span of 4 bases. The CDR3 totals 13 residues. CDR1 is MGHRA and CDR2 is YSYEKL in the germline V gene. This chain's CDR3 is CASSQVGNTEAFF. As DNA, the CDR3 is TGCGCCAGCAGCCAAGTAGGGAACACTGAAGCTTTCTTT.

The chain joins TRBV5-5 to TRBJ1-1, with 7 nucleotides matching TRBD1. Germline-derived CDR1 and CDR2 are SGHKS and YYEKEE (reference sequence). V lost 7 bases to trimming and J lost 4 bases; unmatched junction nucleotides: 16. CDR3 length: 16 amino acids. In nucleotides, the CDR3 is TGTGCCAGCTCCAGCTTAAGGGGGCCCCGAGGCACTGAAGCTTTCTTT. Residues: CASSSLRGPRGTEAFF.

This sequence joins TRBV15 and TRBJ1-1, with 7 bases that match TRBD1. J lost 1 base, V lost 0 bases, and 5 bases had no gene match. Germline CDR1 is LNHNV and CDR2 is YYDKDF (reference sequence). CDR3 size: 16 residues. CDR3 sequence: CATSRDRGSGNTEAFF. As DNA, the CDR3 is TGTGCCACCAGCAGAGACAGGGGGTCGGGGAACACTGAAGCTTTCTTT.

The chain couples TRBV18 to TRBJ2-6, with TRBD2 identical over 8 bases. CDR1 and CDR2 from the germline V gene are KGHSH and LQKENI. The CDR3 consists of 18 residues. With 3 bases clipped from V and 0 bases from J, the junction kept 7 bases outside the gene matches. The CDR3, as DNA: TGTGCCAGCTCACCCCCGGGGGGGACGCCCTCTGGGGCCAACGTCCTGACTTTC. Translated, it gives CASSPPGGTPSGANVLTF.

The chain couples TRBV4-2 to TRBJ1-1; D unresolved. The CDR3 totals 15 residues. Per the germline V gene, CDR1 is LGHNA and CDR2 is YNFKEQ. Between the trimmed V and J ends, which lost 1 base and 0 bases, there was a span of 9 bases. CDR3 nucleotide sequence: TGTGCCAGCAGCCAAGGGCGGCCTATGAACACTGAAGCTTTCTTT. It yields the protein CASSQGRPMNTEAFF.

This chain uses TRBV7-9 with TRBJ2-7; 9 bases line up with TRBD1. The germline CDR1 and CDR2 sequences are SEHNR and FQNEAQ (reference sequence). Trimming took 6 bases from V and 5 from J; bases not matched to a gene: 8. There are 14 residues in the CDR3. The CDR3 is CASRPGQGVHEQYF. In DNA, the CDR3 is TGTGCCAGCAGACCGGGACAGGGAGTCCACGAGCAGTACTTC.

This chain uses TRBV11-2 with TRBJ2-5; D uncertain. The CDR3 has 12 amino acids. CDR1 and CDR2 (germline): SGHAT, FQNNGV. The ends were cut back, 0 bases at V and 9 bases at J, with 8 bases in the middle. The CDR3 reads CASSLDPGSQYF. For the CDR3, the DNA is TGTGCCAGCAGCTTAGATCCCGGGTCCCAGTACTTC. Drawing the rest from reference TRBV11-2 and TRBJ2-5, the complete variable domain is EAGVAQSPRYKIIEKRQSVAFWCNPISGHATLYWYQQILGQGPKLLIQFQNNGVVDDSQLPKDRFSAERLKGVDSTLKIQPAKLEDSAVYLCASSLDPGSQYFGPGTRLLVL.

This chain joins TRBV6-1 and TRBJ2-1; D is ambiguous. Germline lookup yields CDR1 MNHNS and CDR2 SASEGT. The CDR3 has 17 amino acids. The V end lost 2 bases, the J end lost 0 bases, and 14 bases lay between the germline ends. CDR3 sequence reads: CASSELVGSSSYNEQFF. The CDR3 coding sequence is TGTGCCAGCAGTGAATTGGTCGGGTCAAGCTCCTACAATGAGCAGTTCTTC.

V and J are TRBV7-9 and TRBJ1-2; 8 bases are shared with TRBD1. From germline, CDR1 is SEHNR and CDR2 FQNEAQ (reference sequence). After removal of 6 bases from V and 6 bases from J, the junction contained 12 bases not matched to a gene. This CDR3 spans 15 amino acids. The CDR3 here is CASRPQQGGKDGYTF. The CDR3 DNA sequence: TGTGCCAGCAGGCCACAACAGGGGGGGAAGGATGGCTACACCTTC. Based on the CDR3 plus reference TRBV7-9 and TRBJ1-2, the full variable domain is DTGVSQNPRHKITKRGQNVTFRCDPISEHNRLYWYRQTLGQGPEFLTYFQNEAQLEKSRLLSDRFSAERPKGSFSTLEIQRTEQGDSAMYLCASRPQQGGKDGYTFGSGTRLTVV.

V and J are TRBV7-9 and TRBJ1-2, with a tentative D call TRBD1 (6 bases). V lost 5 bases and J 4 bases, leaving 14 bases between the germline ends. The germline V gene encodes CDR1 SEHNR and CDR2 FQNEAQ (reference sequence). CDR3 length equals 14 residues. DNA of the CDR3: TGTGCCAGCAGCCACCCACAGGGTCTCTATGGCTACACCTTC. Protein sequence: CASSHPQGLYGYTF.

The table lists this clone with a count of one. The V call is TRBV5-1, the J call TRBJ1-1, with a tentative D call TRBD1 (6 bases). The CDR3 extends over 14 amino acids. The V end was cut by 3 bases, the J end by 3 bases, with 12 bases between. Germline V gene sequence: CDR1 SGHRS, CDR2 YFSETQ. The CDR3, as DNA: TGCGCCAGCAGCTCACAGGGTCAGGACACTGAAGCTTTCTTT. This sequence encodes CASSSQGQDTEAFF.

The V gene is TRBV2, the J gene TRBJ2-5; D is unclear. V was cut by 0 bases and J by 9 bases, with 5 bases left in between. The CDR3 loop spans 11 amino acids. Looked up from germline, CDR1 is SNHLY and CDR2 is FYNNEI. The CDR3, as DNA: TGTGCCAGCAGTGAAGCTGGGGCCCAGTACTTC. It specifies CASSEAGAQYF.

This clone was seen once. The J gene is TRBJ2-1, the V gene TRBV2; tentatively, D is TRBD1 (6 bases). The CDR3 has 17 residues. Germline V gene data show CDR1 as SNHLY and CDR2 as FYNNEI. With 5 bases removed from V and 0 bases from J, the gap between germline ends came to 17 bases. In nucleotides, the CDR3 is TGTGCCAGCAGTCCCAGGGGTTCTGAGAGCTCCTACAATGAGCAGTTCTTC. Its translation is CASSPRGSESSYNEQFF.

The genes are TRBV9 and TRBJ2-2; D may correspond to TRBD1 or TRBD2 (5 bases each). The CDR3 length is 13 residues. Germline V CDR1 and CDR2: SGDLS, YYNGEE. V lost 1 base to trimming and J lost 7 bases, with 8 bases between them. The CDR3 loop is CASSVLGVGELFF. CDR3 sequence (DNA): TGTGCCAGCAGCGTATTGGGGGTCGGGGAGCTGTTTTTT.

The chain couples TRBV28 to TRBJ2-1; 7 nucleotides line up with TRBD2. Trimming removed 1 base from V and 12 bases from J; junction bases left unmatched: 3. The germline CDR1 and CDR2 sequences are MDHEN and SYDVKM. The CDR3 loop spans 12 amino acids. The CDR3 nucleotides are TGTGCCAGCAGTTTATCGGGGGGATCGCAGTTCTTC. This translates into CASSLSGGSQFF.

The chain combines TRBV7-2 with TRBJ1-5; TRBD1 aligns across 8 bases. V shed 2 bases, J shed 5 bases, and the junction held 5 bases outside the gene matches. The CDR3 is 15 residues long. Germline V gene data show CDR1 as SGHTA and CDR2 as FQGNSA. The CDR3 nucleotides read TGTGCCAGCAGCTTAAACAGGGGGTATGATCAGCCCCAGCATTTT. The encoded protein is CASSLNRGYDQPQHF.

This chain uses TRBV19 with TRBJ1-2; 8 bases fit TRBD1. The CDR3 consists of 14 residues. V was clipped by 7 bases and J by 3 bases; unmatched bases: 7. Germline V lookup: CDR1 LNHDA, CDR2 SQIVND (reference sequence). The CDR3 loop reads CASTDRGEYYGYTF. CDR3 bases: TGTGCCAGTACCGACAGGGGAGAGTACTATGGCTACACCTTC.

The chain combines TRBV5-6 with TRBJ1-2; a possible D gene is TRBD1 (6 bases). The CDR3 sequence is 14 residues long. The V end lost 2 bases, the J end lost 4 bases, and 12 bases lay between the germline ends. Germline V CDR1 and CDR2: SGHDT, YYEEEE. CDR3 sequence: CASSLPGTTYGYTF. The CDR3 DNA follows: TGTGCCAGCAGCTTACCAGGGACAACCTATGGCTACACCTTC. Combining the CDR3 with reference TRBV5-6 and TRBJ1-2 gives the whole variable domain DAGVTQSPTHLIKTRGQQVTLRCSPKSGHDTVSWYQQALGQGPQFIFQYYEEEERQRGNFPDRFSGHQFPNYSSELNVNALLLGDSALYLCASSLPGTTYGYTFGSGTRLTVV.

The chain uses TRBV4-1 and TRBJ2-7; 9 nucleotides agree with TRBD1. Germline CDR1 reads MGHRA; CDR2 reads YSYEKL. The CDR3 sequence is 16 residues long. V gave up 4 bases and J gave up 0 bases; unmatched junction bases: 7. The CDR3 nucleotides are TGCGCCAGCAGCCCAAGAGGACAGGGGCCCTCCTACGAGCAGTACTTC. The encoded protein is CASSPRGQGPSYEQYF.

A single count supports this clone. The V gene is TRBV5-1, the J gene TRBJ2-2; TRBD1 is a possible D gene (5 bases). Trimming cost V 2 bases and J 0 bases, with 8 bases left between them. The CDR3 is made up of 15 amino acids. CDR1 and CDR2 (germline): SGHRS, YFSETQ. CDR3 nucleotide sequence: TGCGCCAGCAGCTTCGACAGCGCGAACACCGGGGAGCTGTTTTTT. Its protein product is CASSFDSANTGELFF.

CDR3 region: CASRGGRSYNEQFF. In DNA, the CDR3 is TGCGCCAGCAGGGGGGGTCGGTCCTACAATGAGCAGTTCTTC. J is TRBJ2-1 and V is TRBV5-1, with a weak D call TRBD2 (6 bases). The V and J ends lost 5 bases and 1 base respectively, with 10 bases between them. This CDR3 region has 14 residues. Germline assignment: CDR1 SGHRS and CDR2 YFSETQ.